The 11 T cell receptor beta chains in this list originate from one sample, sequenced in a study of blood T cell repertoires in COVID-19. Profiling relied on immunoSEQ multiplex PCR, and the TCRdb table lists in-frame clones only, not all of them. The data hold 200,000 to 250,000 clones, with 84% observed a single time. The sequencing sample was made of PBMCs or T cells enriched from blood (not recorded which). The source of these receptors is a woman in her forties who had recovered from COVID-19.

The CDR3 sequence is CASSTQAGSYNEQFF. In nucleotides, the CDR3 is TGCGCCAGCAGCACCCAAGCTGGCTCCTACAATGAGCAGTTCTTC. This chain joins TRBV5-1 and TRBJ2-1; D gene unclear. Germline loops: CDR1 SGHRS, CDR2 YFSETQ. Trimming pared 4 bases from V and 0 bases from J, leaving 11 bases between. This CDR3 region has 15 residues.

The CDR3 region is CASSPNGGGGEQYF. The CDR3 nucleotides are TGTGCCAGCAGCCCAAATGGGGGGGGCGGCGAGCAGTACTTC. The chain links TRBV5-4 to TRBJ2-7; D is possibly TRBD2 (7 bases). The CDR3 sequence is 14 residues long. Germline loops: CDR1 SGHNT, CDR2 YYREEE (reference sequence). Trimming removed 4 bases from V and 6 bases from J, with 17 bases in between.

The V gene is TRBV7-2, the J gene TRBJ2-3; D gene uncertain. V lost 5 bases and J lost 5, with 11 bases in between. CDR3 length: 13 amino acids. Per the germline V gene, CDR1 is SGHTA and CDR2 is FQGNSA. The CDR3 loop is CASSQSLGDTQYF. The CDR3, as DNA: TGTGCCAGCAGCCAATCCCTCGGAGATACGCAGTATTTT.

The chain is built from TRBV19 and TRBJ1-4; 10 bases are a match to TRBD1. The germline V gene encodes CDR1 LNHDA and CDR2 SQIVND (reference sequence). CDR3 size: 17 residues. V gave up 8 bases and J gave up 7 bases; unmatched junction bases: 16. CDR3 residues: CASSTPGTGVGTEKLFF. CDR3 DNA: TGTGCCAGTTCCACACCCGGGACAGGGGTCGGTACTGAAAAACTGTTTTTT.

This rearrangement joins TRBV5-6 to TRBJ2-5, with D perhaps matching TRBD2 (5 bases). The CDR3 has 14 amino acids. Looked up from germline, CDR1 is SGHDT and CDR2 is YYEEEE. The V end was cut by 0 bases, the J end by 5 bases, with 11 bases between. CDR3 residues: CASSLEERDETQYF. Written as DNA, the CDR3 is TGTGCCAGCAGCTTGGAAGAGAGGGATGAGACCCAGTACTTC.

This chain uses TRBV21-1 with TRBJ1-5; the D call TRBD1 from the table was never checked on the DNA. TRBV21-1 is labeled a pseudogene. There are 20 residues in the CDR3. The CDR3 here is CASSRPPGTGGRCSNQPQHF. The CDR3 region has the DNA TGTGCCAGCAGCAGACCTCCCGGGACAGGGGGAAGATGTAGCAATCAGCCCCAGCATTTT.

CDR3 in DNA: TGTGCCAGTAGTATTCCCCGGGACACTGAAGCTTTCTTT. As protein: CASSIPRDTEAFF. The chain couples TRBV19 to TRBJ1-1, with D hard to call. The CDR3 spans 13 residues. The V gene's germline CDR1 is LNHDA and CDR2 SQIVND (reference sequence). Between the trimmed V and J ends, which lost 3 bases and 3 bases, there was a span of 8 bases.

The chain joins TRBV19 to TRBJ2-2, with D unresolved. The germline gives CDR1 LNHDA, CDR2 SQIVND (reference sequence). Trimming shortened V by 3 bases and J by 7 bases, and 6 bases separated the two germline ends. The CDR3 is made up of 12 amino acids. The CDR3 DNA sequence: TGTGCCAGTAGTATCAACGGCGGGGAGCTGTTTTTT. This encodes CASSINGGELFF.

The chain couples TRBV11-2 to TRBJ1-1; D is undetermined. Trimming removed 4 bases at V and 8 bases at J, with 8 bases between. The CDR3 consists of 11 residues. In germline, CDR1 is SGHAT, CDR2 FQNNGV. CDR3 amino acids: CASSYKEEAFF. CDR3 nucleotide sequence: TGTGCCAGCAGCTATAAGGAGGAAGCTTTCTTT.

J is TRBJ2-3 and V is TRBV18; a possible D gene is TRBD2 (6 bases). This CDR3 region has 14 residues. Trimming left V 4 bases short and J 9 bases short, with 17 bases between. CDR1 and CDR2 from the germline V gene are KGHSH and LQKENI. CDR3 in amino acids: CASSLRREPETQYF. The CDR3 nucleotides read TGTGCCAGCTCACTCCGCCGGGAGCCGGAAACGCAGTATTTT.

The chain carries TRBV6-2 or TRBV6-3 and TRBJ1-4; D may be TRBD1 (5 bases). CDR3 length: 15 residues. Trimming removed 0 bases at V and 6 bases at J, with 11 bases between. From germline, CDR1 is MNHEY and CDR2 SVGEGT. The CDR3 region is CASSYSRGLDEKLFF. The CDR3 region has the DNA TGTGCCAGCAGTTACTCGAGGGGACTTGATGAAAAACTGTTTTTT.